Listed below are T cell receptor beta chains from one sample, sequenced in a study of blood T cell repertoires in COVID-19. Profiled with immunoSEQ multiplex PCR; TCRdb holds only in-frame clones, not every one. Seen here are over 250,000 clones, around nine tenths observed once, and the top ten hold around 2.1%. Sequenced: peripheral blood. These receptors were taken from a man aged 50-60 years with acute or convalescent COVID-19. The CDR3 runs from the conserved cysteine through the conserved F or W. Each record gives: CDR3 length, V gene, clone size, D gene, J gene, CDR3 DNA, CDR3 protein. D genes are given only for firm matches. Clone size is stated in some rows and not others, as once, few, many or a class when expanded.

15	TRBV9	.	TRBD1	TRBJ1-1	TGTGCCAGCAGCGTAGGACAGGGGGCGGGCACTGAAGCTTTCTTT	CASSVGQGAGTEAFF
16	TRBV18	.	.	TRBJ1-2	TGTGCCAGCTCACCACCCGGCGGGAGGGCTCTCTATGGCTACACCTTC	CASSPPGGRALYGYTF
16	TRBV11-2	.	TRBD2	TRBJ2-5	TGTGCCAGCAGCTTATGGGCTAGCGGGGGCCAAGAGACCCAGTACTTC	CASSLWASGGQETQYF
16	TRBV5-1	.	.	TRBJ2-1	TGCGCCAGCAGCGCCCGCCCGGGGGGCCCAGGCAATGAGCAGTTCTTC	CASSARPGGPGNEQFF
15	TRBV18	.	TRBD1	TRBJ2-7	TGTGCCAGCTCCCCCACGGCAGGGGGCCCCTACGAGCAGTACTTC	CASSPTAGGPYEQYF
15	TRBV5-1	.	.	TRBJ2-5	TGCGCCAGCAGCGGGACATGGGGGTCCCAAGAGACCCAGTACTTC	CASSGTWGSQETQYF
14	TRBV14	few	TRBD1	TRBJ1-1	TGTGCCAGCAGCCAAGATAACAGGGGGACTGAAGCTTTCTTT	CASSQDNRGTEAFF
13	TRBV7-6	.	.	TRBJ2-7	TGTGCCAGCAGCTCAGGGGACCTGTACGAGCAGTACTTC	CASSSGDLYEQYF
17	TRBV5-5	once	TRBD1	TRBJ1-3	TGTGCCAGCAGCATCCGACAGGACAGGGTCTCTGGAAACACCATATATTTT	CASSIRQDRVSGNTIYF
14	TRBV5-4	.	TRBD2	TRBJ2-3	TGTGCCAGCAGCTCGACTAGCGGGGGAGATACGCAGTATTTT	CASSSTSGGDTQYF